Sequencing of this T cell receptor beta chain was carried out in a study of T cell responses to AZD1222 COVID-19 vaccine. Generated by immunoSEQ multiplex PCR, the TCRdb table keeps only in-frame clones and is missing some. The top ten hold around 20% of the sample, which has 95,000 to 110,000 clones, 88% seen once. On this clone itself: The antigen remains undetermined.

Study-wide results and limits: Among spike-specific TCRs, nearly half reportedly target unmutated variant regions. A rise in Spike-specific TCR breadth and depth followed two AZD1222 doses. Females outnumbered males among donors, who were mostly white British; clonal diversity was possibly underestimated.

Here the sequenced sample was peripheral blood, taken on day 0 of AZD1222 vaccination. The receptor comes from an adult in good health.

The CDR3 loop reads CASSLAVTSGSPKQFF. The CDR3 DNA follows: TGTGCCAGCAGCTTAGCGGTGACTAGCGGGAGTCCTAAGCAGTTCTTC. The rearrangement links TRBV7-2 to TRBJ2-1; the match to TRBD2 covers 12 bases. Germline V CDR1 and CDR2: SGHTA, FQGNSA. The CDR3 has 16 residues. J gave up 11 bases and V 0 bases, and 8 bases lay outside the gene matches.